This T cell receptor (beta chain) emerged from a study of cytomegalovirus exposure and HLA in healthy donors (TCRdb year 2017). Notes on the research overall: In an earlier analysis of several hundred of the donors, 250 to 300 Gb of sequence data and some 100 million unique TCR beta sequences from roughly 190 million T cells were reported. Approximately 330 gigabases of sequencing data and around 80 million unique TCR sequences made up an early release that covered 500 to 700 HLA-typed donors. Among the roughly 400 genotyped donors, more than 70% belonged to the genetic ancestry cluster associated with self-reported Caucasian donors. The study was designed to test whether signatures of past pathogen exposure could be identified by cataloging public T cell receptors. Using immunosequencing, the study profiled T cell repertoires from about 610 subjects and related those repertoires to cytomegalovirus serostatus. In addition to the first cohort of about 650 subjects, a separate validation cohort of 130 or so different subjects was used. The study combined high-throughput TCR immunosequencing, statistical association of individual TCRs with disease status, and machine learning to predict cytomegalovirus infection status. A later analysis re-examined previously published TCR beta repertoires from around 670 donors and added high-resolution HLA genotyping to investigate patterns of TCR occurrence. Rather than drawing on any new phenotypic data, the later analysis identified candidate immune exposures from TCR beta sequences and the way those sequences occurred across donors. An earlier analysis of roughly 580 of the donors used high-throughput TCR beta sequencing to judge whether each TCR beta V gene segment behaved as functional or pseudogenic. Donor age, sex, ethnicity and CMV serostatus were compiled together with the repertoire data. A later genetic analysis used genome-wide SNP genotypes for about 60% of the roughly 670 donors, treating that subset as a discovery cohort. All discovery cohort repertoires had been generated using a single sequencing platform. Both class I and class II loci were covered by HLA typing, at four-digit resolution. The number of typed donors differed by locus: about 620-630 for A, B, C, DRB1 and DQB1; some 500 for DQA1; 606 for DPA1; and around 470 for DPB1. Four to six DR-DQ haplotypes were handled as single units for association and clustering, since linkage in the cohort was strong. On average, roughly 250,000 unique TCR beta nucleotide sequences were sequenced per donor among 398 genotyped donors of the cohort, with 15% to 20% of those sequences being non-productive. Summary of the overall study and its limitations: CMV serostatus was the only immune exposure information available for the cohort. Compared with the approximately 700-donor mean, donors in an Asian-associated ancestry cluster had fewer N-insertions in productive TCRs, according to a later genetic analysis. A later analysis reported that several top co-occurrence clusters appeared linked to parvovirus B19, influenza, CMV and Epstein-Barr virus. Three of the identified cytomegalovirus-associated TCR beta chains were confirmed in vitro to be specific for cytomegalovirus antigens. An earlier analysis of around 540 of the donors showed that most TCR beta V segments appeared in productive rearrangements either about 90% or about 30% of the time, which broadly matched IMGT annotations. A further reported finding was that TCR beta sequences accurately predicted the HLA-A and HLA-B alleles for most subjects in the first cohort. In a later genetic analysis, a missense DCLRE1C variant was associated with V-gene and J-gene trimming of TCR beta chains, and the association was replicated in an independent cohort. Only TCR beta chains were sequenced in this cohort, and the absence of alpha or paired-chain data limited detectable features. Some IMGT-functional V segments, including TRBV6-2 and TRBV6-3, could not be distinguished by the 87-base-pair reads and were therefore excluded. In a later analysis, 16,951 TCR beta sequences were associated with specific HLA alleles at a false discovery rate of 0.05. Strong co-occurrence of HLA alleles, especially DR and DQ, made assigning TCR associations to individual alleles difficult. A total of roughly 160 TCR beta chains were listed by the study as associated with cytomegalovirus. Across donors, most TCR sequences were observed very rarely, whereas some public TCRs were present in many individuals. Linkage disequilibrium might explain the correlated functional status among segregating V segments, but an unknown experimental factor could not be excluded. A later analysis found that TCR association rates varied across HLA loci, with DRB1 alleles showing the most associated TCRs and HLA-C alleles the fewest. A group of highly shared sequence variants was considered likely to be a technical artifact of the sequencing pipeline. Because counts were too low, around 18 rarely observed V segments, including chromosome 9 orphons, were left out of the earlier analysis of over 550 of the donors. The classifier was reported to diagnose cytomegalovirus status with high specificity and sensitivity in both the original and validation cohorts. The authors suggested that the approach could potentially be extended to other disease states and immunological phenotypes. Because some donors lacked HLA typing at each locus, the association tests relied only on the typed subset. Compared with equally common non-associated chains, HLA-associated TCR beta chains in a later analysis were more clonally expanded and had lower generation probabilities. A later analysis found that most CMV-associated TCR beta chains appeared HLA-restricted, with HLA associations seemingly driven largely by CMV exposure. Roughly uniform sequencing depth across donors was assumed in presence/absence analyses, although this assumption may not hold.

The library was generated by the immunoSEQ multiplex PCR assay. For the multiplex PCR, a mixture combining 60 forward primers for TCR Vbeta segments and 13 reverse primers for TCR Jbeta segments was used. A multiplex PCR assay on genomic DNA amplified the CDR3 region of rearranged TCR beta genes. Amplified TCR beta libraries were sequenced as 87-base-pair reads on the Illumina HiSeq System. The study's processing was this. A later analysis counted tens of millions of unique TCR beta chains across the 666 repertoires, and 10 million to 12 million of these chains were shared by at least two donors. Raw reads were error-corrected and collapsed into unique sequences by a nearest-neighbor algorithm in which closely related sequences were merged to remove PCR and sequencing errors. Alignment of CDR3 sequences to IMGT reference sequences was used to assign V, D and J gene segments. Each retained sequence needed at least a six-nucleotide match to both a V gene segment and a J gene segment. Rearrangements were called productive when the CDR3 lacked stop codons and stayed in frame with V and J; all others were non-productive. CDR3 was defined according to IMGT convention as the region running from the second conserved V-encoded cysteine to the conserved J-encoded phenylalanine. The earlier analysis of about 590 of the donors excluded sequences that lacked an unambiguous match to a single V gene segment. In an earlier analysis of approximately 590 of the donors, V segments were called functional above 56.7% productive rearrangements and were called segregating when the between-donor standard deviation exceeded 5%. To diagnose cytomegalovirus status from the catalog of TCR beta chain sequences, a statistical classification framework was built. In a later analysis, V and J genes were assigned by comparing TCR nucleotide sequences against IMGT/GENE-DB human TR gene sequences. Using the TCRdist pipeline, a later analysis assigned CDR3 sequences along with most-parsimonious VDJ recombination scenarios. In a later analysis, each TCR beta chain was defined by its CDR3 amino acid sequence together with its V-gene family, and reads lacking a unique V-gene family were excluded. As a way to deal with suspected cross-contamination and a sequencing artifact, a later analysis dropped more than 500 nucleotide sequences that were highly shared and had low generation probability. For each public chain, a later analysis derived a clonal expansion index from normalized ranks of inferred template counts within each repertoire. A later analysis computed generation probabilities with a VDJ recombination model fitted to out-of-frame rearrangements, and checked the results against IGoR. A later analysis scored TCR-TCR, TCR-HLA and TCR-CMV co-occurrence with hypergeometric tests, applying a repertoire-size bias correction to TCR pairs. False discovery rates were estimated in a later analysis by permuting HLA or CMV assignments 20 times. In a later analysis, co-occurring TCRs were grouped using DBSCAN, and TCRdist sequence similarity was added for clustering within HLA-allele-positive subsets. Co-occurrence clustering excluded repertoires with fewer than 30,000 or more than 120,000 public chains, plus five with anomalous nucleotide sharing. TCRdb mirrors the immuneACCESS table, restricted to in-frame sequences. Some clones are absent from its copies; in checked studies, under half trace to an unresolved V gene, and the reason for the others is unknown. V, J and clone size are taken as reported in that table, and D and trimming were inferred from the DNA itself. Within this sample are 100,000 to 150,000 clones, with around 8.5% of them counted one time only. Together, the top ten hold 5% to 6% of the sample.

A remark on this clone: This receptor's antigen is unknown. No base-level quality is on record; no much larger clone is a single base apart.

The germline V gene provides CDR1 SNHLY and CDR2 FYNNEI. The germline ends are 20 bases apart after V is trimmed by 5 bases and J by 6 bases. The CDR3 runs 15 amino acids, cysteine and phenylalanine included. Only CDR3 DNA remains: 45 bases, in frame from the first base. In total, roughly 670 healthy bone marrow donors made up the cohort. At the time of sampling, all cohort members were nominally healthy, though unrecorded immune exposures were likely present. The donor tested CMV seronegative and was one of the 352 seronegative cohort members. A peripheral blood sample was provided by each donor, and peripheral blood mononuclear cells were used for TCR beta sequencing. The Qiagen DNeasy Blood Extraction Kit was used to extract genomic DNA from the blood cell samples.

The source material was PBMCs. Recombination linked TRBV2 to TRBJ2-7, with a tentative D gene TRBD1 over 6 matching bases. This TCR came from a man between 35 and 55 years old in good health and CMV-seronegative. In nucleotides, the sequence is TGTGCCAGCAGTCATCCTTCGACAGGAGCCTCCGAGCAGTACTTC. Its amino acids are CASSHPSTGASEQYF.